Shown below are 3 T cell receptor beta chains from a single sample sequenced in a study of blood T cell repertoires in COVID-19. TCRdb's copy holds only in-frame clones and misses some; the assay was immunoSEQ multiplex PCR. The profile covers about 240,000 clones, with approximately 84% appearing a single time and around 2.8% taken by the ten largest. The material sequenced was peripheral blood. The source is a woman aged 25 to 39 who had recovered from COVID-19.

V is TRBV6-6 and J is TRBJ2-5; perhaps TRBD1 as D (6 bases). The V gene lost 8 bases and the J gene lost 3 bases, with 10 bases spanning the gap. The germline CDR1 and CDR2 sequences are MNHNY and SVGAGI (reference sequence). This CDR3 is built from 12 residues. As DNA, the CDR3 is TGTGCCAGCTGGTCAGGGGAAGAGACCCAGTACTTC. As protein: CASWSGEETQYF.

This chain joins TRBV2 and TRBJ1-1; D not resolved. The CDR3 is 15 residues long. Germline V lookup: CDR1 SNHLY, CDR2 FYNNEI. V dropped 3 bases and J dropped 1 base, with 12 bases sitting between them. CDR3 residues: CASSEGLGRNTEAFF. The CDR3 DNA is TGTGCCAGCAGTGAGGGTCTGGGGAGGAACACTGAAGCTTTCTTT.

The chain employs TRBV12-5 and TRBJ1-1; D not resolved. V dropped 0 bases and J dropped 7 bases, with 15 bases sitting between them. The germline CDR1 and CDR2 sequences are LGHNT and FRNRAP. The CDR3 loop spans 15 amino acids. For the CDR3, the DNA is TGTGCTAGTGGTTTGGTAGTTCGAGAGGGTCGTGAAGCTTTCTTT. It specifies CASGLVVREGREAFF.